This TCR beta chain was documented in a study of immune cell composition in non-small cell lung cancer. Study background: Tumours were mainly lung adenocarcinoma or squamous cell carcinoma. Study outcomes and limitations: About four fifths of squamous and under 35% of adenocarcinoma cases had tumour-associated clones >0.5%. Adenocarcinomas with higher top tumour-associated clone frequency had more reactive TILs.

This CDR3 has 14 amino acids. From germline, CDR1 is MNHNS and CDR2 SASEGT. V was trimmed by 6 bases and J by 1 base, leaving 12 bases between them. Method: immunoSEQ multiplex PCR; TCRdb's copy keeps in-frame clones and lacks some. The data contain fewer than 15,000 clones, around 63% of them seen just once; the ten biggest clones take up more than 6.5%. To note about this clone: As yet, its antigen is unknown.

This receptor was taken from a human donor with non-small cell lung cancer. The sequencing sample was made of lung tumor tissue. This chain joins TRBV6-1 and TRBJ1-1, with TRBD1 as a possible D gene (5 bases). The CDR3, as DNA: TGTGCCAGCAGGCAACAGGCCCAGAACACTGAAGCTTTCTTT. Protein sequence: CASRQQAQNTEAFF.